This entry concerns a single T cell receptor (beta chain). This record comes from a study of control samples from healthy donors and cancer patients. Here immunoSEQ multiplex PCR was the method, and the copy in TCRdb shows in-frame clones only, minus some. The sample shows more than 95,000 clones, around 87% of them seen only once. This CDR3 contains 15 residues. Trimming stripped 6 bases from V and 4 bases from J, with 16 bases between. Germline V lookup: CDR1 KGHSH, CDR2 LQKENI. This sequence was found in a man in his sixties in good health. The chain has TRBV18 and TRBJ2-1; D gene unclear. Source material: blood. CDR3 sequence reads: CASSVSSNMYNEQFF. CDR3 DNA: TGTGCCAGCTCGGTGTCGTCAAACATGTACAATGAGCAGTTCTTC. Supplemented by reference TRBV18 and TRBJ2-1, the full variable domain reads NAGVMQNPRHLVRRRGQEARLRCSPMKGHSHVYWYRQLPEEGLKFMVYLQKENIIDESGMPKERFSAEFPKEGPSILRIQQVVRGDSAAYFCASSVSSNMYNEQFFGPGTRLTVL.